This TCR beta chain comes out of a study of metastatic and nonmetastatic thyroid tumors. Germline V gene sequence: CDR1 MNHEY, CDR2 SVGEGT. V shed 6 bases, J shed 5 bases, and the junction held 7 bases outside the gene matches. The CDR3 is 15 residues long. Original analysis: CDR3 was compared across clinicopathological groups, and the resulting differences were used to build a distant-metastasis classifier for papillary thyroid cancer. TCRdb re-called clones via MiXCR from the PCR reads. TCRdb, rather than the study authors, made the V and J calls. Found here are roughly 13,000 clones, 25% to 30% of them singletons; the top ten hold around 3.7%. The entire patient cohort was treatment-naive prior to thyroid surgery.

This sequence originates from a female donor with papillary thyroid cancer or a benign thyroid nodule (not recorded which). Some clones in this sample may be carry-over from other donors' samples. The sequencing input was blood. V gene TRBV6-2 or TRBV6-3 combines with J gene TRBJ2-2, with 9 bases lining up with TRBD2. This CDR3 reads CASSRLAAGTGELFF. CDR3 nucleotides: TGTGCCAGCAGCCGACTAGCGGCGGGGACCGGGGAGCTGTTTTTT.